This T cell receptor (beta chain) was captured in a study of blood T cell repertoires in COVID-19 (TCRdb year 2020). About the full investigation: Collaborator samples came from the United States, Italy and Spain and covered acute and convalescent phases of COVID-19. The prospective study material was composed of cDNA or gDNA derived from T cells, B-cell-depleted T cells, or PBMCs. Deeply sampled blood TCRbeta repertoires from subjects exposed to, actively infected with, or recovered from COVID-19 were included in the dataset. The repertoires were released in a freely available public database intended as a resource for research on the immune response to SARS-CoV-2. The samples were drawn from two sources: the first 160 participants of the ongoing ImmuneRACE study, and fewer than 1,500 subjects contributed by 6 global collaborators. The sample metadata nearly always contained a de-identified subject ID, COVID-19 status, age in years and sex. Where available, HLA class I and class II types were obtained from metadata supplied by the sample provider rather than from assay-based typing.

TCRbeta CDR3 regions were amplified from genomic DNA using the immunoSEQ Assay, a bias-controlled multiplex PCR. Per the original workflow: The number of nucleated cells in each sample was estimated by amplification of reference gene primers within the assay. To quantify the absolute abundance of each unique TCRbeta CDR3 rearrangement, sequence reads were collapsed and filtered. For each sample, productive Simpson clonality was calculated as the square root of Simpson's diversity index over productive rearrangements. The table was pulled from immuneACCESS by TCRdb, which kept in-frame rearrangements only. Such tables lose some clones; where checked, under half of the loss comes from unresolved V genes, and the rest has no known cause. V, J and clone size are taken as reported in that table, and D and trimming were inferred from the DNA itself. Within this sample are 100,000 to 150,000 clones, with 78% of them counted one time only. The ten largest clones take up about 2.1% of the sample.

Broader findings and caveats from the paper: The amount of clinical and demographic metadata varied by source and participant and was provided uncurated.

Collaborating institutions collected whole blood in K2EDTA tubes following their own protocols. For TCRbeta analysis, collaborators shipped samples as frozen whole blood, isolated PBMCs, or DNA extracted from either of those sample types. In the germline V gene, CDR1 corresponds to SGHVS and CDR2 to FQNEAQ. V ends up 5 bases short and J 4 bases short, with an unmatched junction base count of 10. The CDR3 numbers 15 residues from cysteine through phenylalanine. The DNA shown is the 45-base CDR3, in frame from base 1. Turning to this clone: Its antigen has not been determined. No base quality values were provided; no much bigger clone lies one nucleotide off.

The material sequenced was peripheral blood. This sequence was found in a man aged 70-80 years with acute or convalescent COVID-19. The chain employs TRBV7-8 and TRBJ1-2; TRBD1 aligns with 7 central bases. The DNA sequence is given as TGTGCCAGCAGCACCAAACCGGGACAGTTCTATGGCTACACCTTC. This is translated as CASSTKPGQFYGYTF.